A selection of T cell receptor beta chains follows, all from one sample in a study of T cell responses to AZD1222 COVID-19 vaccine. Method: immunoSEQ multiplex PCR; TCRdb's copy keeps in-frame clones and lacks some. This sample has under 150,000 clones, with about 92% found just once. The input for sequencing was peripheral blood, taken on day 0 of AZD1222 vaccination. These receptors were collected from an adult in good health. CDR3s include the opening cysteine and the closing phenylalanine or tryptophan. A D gene is named only where the DNA matches it firmly. For some rows the clone size is stated as once, few or many, or as a class when expanded; others skip it.

v_gene: TRBV10-1; d_gene: .; abundance: .; j_gene: TRBJ1-2; CDR3nt: TGCGCCAGCAGTGAGGCCTCACCCCATGGCTACACCTTC; CDR3aa: CASSEASPHGYTF
v_gene: TRBV19; d_gene: TRBD2; abundance: .; j_gene: TRBJ2-3; CDR3nt: TGTGCCAGTAGTATAGGATGGACTAGCGGGTATAACACAGATACGCAGTATTTT; CDR3aa: CASSIGWTSGYNTDTQYF
v_gene: TRBV6-5; d_gene: .; abundance: .; j_gene: TRBJ2-7; CDR3nt: TGTGCCAGCAGTCCTTGGGGAGCCCCCTACGAGCAGTACTTC; CDR3aa: CASSPWGAPYEQYF
v_gene: TRBV28; d_gene: TRBD1; abundance: .; j_gene: TRBJ2-2; CDR3nt: TGTGCCAGCAGTTTTATCGACAGGGGACCTTTAACCGGGGAGCTGTTTTTT; CDR3aa: CASSFIDRGPLTGELFF
v_gene: TRBV6-6; d_gene: TRBD1; abundance: few; j_gene: TRBJ1-3; CDR3nt: TGTGCCAGCAGTCTCATGCGACAGGGACAGTCTGGAAACACCATATATTTT; CDR3aa: CASSLMRQGQSGNTIYF
v_gene: TRBV19; d_gene: .; abundance: .; j_gene: TRBJ1-6; CDR3nt: TGTGCCAGTAGTATGGGGCGCTTCCGGAATTCACCCCTCCACTTT; CDR3aa: CASSMGRFRNSPLHF
v_gene: TRBV5-6; d_gene: .; abundance: .; j_gene: TRBJ2-1; CDR3nt: TGTGCCAGCAGCTTGTACAGGACAACTTGCGATGAGCAGTTCTTC; CDR3aa: CASSLYRTTCDEQFF
v_gene: TRBV28; d_gene: .; abundance: .; j_gene: TRBJ2-3; CDR3nt: TGTGCCAGCAGTCGGGTTGGGGGCACAGATACGCAGTATTTT; CDR3aa: CASSRVGGTDTQYF
v_gene: TRBV24-1; d_gene: .; abundance: .; j_gene: TRBJ2-6; CDR3nt: TGTGCCACCAGTGATTGGGGCCTCTCTGGGGCCAACGTCCTGACTTTC; CDR3aa: CATSDWGLSGANVLTF
v_gene: TRBV7-2; d_gene: .; abundance: .; j_gene: TRBJ2-1; CDR3nt: TGTGCCAGCAGCTTAGTCAACTACAGAGGCTACAATGAGCAGTTCTTC; CDR3aa: CASSLVNYRGYNEQFF
v_gene: TRBV2; d_gene: TRBD2; abundance: .; j_gene: TRBJ2-1; CDR3nt: TGTGCCAGCAGTGAGTCTAGCGGAGACTACAATGAGCAGTTCTTC; CDR3aa: CASSESSGDYNEQFF
v_gene: TRBV29-1; d_gene: TRBD1; abundance: .; j_gene: TRBJ2-5; CDR3nt: TGCAGCGTTGTGGGACAGAAGACGGAGACCCAGTACTTC; CDR3aa: CSVVGQKTETQYF
v_gene: TRBV23-1; d_gene: .; abundance: .; j_gene: TRBJ1-4; CDR3nt: TGCGCCAGCAGTCAACCGACAGGTACTAATGAAAAACTGTTTTTT; CDR3aa: CASSQPTGTNEKLFF
v_gene: TRBV4-2; d_gene: .; abundance: once; j_gene: TRBJ2-2; CDR3nt: TGTGCCAGCAGCCAAGGGGCCCTTGGACTATCCTTGGGTCCCGGGGAGCTGTTTTTT; CDR3aa: CASSQGALGLSLGPGELFF
v_gene: TRBV21-1; d_gene: .; abundance: .; j_gene: TRBJ2-7; CDR3nt: TGTGCCAGCAGCCCCGGACACAAATTTGCCCTAGACGAGCAGTACTTC; CDR3aa: CASSPGHKFALDEQYF
v_gene: TRBV20-1; d_gene: TRBD2; abundance: .; j_gene: TRBJ2-1; CDR3nt: TGCAGTGCTAGTGGGACTAGCGGGAGTATTAATGAGCAGTTCTTC; CDR3aa: CSASGTSGSINEQFF
v_gene: TRBV18; d_gene: TRBD1; abundance: .; j_gene: TRBJ1-5; CDR3nt: TGTGCCAGCTCACCAAAGGGGGCGCTGGATCAGCCCCAGCATTTT; CDR3aa: CASSPKGALDQPQHF
v_gene: TRBV3-1/TRBV3-2; d_gene: .; abundance: .; j_gene: TRBJ2-7; CDR3nt: TGTGCCAGCAGCCCACCACGGACTTGGCCCCGTCCCTACGAGCAGTACTTC; CDR3aa: CASSPPRTWPRPYEQYF
v_gene: TRBV18; d_gene: .; abundance: .; j_gene: TRBJ1-5; CDR3nt: TGTGCCAGCTCAGAGGAGGTAGATAATCAGCCCCAGCATTTT; CDR3aa: CASSEEVDNQPQHF
v_gene: TRBV2; d_gene: .; abundance: .; j_gene: TRBJ1-2; CDR3nt: TGTGCCAGCAGTCGACTGTCCGGTAACTATGGCTACACCTTC; CDR3aa: CASSRLSGNYGYTF
v_gene: TRBV9; d_gene: TRBD2; abundance: .; j_gene: TRBJ2-2; CDR3nt: TGTGCCAGCAGCCCAGCGGGATTCGCGAACACCGGGGAGCTGTTTTTT; CDR3aa: CASSPAGFANTGELFF
v_gene: TRBV27; d_gene: TRBD2; abundance: .; j_gene: TRBJ2-2; CDR3nt: TGTGCCAGCAGTTTAGAAGGACTAGCGGGGCCCACCGGGGAGCTGTTTTTT; CDR3aa: CASSLEGLAGPTGELFF
v_gene: TRBV7-9; d_gene: .; abundance: .; j_gene: TRBJ1-1; CDR3nt: TGTGCCAGCAGCTCTACTAACACTGAAGCTTTCTTT; CDR3aa: CASSSTNTEAFF
v_gene: TRBV28; d_gene: TRBD2; abundance: .; j_gene: TRBJ2-7; CDR3nt: TGTGCCAGTCGGACTAGCGGTTACGAGCAGTACTTC; CDR3aa: CASRTSGYEQYF
v_gene: TRBV7-3; d_gene: TRBD2; abundance: once; j_gene: TRBJ2-1; CDR3nt: TGTGCCAGCAGCGCCACTAGCGTGTACAATGAGCAGTTCTTC; CDR3aa: CASSATSVYNEQFF
v_gene: TRBV30; d_gene: .; abundance: .; j_gene: TRBJ2-2; CDR3nt: TGTGCCTGGAGTCCCAGGAGTGTAAGAACCGGGGAGCTGTTTTTT; CDR3aa: CAWSPRSVRTGELFF
v_gene: TRBV7-9; d_gene: TRBD1; abundance: .; j_gene: TRBJ2-7; CDR3nt: TGTGCCAGCAGCCAACAGGGGGCAGGCTACGAGCAGTACTTC; CDR3aa: CASSQQGAGYEQYF
v_gene: TRBV27; d_gene: .; abundance: .; j_gene: TRBJ2-7; CDR3nt: TGTGCCAGCAGTTTATCCGCAGGATCGGGAACCTACGAGCAGTACTTC; CDR3aa: CASSLSAGSGTYEQYF
v_gene: TRBV6-5; d_gene: .; abundance: .; j_gene: TRBJ2-1; CDR3nt: TGTGCCAGCACACAGAGTTCCTACAATGAGCAGTTCTTC; CDR3aa: CASTQSSYNEQFF
v_gene: TRBV10-2; d_gene: TRBD1; abundance: .; j_gene: TRBJ1-1; CDR3nt: TGCGCCAGCAGTACAGGGGGCACGGACACTGAAGCTTTCTTT; CDR3aa: CASSTGGTDTEAFF
v_gene: TRBV6-4; d_gene: .; abundance: .; j_gene: TRBJ1-5; CDR3nt: TGTGCCAGCAGGACCGGGTATGTGGGGAGGTGGTATAGCAATCAGCCCCAGCATTTT; CDR3aa: CASRTGYVGRWYSNQPQHF
v_gene: TRBV11-2; d_gene: .; abundance: .; j_gene: TRBJ1-4; CDR3nt: TGTGCCAGCAGCTTATCGAGACCAGAGGGTAATGAAAAACTGTTTTTT; CDR3aa: CASSLSRPEGNEKLFF
v_gene: TRBV18; d_gene: TRBD1; abundance: .; j_gene: TRBJ2-7; CDR3nt: TGTGCCAGCTCACCAGGGACAGGCTACGAGCAGTACTTC; CDR3aa: CASSPGTGYEQYF
v_gene: TRBV13; d_gene: TRBD2; abundance: .; j_gene: TRBJ2-3; CDR3nt: TGTGCCAGCAGCTTAGGTACTAGCGGAACAGATACGCAGTATTTT; CDR3aa: CASSLGTSGTDTQYF
v_gene: TRBV18; d_gene: .; abundance: .; j_gene: TRBJ1-2; CDR3nt: TGTGCCAGCTCATCCGGGTCAAACTATGGCTACACCTTC; CDR3aa: CASSSGSNYGYTF
v_gene: TRBV5-6; d_gene: .; abundance: .; j_gene: TRBJ2-1; CDR3nt: TGTGCCAGCAGCTTATCAGTGGTAAAGGATGAGCAGTTCTTC; CDR3aa: CASSLSVVKDEQFF
v_gene: TRBV7-9; d_gene: .; abundance: .; j_gene: TRBJ2-5; CDR3nt: TGTGCCAGCACTCCCGGGGAGACCCAGTACTTC; CDR3aa: CASTPGETQYF
v_gene: TRBV5-5; d_gene: .; abundance: .; j_gene: TRBJ1-4; CDR3nt: TGTGCCAGCAGCTTGGTACCCGTCCTTAATGAAAAACTGTTTTTT; CDR3aa: CASSLVPVLNEKLFF
v_gene: TRBV28; d_gene: TRBD1; abundance: .; j_gene: TRBJ1-2; CDR3nt: TGTGCCAGCAGTTTATTGCCCACAGGGGTAAACTATGGCTACACCTTC; CDR3aa: CASSLLPTGVNYGYTF
v_gene: TRBV28; d_gene: .; abundance: .; j_gene: TRBJ2-1; CDR3nt: TGTGCCAGCATGCCGATAGGGGAGAACAATGAGCAGTTCTTC; CDR3aa: CASMPIGENNEQFF
v_gene: TRBV13; d_gene: TRBD2; abundance: once; j_gene: TRBJ2-4; CDR3nt: TGTGCCAGCAGCTTAGATGGGGAGGGATCGGACATTCAGTACTTC; CDR3aa: CASSLDGEGSDIQYF
v_gene: TRBV4-1; d_gene: .; abundance: .; j_gene: TRBJ2-2; CDR3nt: TGCGCCAGCAGCTCGACAGCAATTTCTACCGGGGAGCTGTTTTTT; CDR3aa: CASSSTAISTGELFF
v_gene: TRBV7-8; d_gene: TRBD1; abundance: .; j_gene: TRBJ1-1; CDR3nt: TGTGCCAGCAGCCGGGGACAGCAGAACACTGAAGCTTTCTTT; CDR3aa: CASSRGQQNTEAFF
v_gene: TRBV30; d_gene: .; abundance: .; j_gene: TRBJ1-1; CDR3nt: TGTGCCTGGAGTGTACTGGGTGAAGCTTTCTTT; CDR3aa: CAWSVLGEAFF
v_gene: TRBV27; d_gene: .; abundance: once; j_gene: TRBJ1-5; CDR3nt: TGTGCCAGCAGTTGGGGCGGGGACGGTCAGCCCCAGCATTTT; CDR3aa: CASSWGGDGQPQHF
v_gene: TRBV6-4; d_gene: .; abundance: .; j_gene: TRBJ2-3; CDR3nt: TGTGCCAGCAGTGAGGGCCTAGATACGCAGTATTTT; CDR3aa: CASSEGLDTQYF
v_gene: TRBV11-2; d_gene: TRBD1; abundance: once; j_gene: TRBJ2-7; CDR3nt: TGTGCCAGCAGCTTAGATCTGGGACAGGGCCACGAGCAGTACTTC; CDR3aa: CASSLDLGQGHEQYF
v_gene: TRBV7-3; d_gene: .; abundance: .; j_gene: TRBJ2-2; CDR3nt: TGTGCCAGCAGCCTAAGGAACACCGGGGAGCTGTTTTTT; CDR3aa: CASSLRNTGELFF
v_gene: TRBV4-2; d_gene: .; abundance: .; j_gene: TRBJ2-1; CDR3nt: TGTGCCAGCAGCCAAGATCGGATTAGCGGTACAGAGCAGTTCTTC; CDR3aa: CASSQDRISGTEQFF
v_gene: TRBV7-8; d_gene: TRBD2; abundance: .; j_gene: TRBJ2-7; CDR3nt: TGTGCCAGCAGCCTCCTAGCGGGCCTATCCTACGAGCAGTACTTC; CDR3aa: CASSLLAGLSYEQYF
v_gene: TRBV6-5; d_gene: .; abundance: .; j_gene: TRBJ1-1; CDR3nt: TGTGCCAGCAGTTTAACCTCTGTCACTGAAGCTTTCTTT; CDR3aa: CASSLTSVTEAFF